The clone carrying this TCR beta chain was observed a single time. The antigen remains undetermined. This sample was taken from a study of T cell repertoires in cytomegalovirus infection. The overall study: Indications of both CMV infection and matching HLA type were provided by public TCR beta signatures.

TCRdb reprocessed the reads with MiXCR, giving one entry per CDR3 protein. This sample has 290,000 or so distinct CDR3 sequences, with about 8.8% found just once. This CDR3 has 15 residues. V was clipped by 5 bases and J by 4 bases; unmatched bases: 3. Study results and limitations: The ex vivo response showed dominance by HLA-C-restricted CMV-specific TCR beta clonotypes. Frequencies of public TCR beta families were cumulated, and this identified carriers of CMV plus the relevant HLA.

The source is a human donor in good health (CMV status not recorded). Some clones in this sample may be carry-over from other donors' samples. Input material: PBMCs. This chain uses TRBV12-3 or TRBV12-4 with TRBJ2-5, with 14 bases identical to TRBD2. CDR3 in DNA: TGTGCCAGCAGTGGTGGACTAGCGGGGGGAGAGACCCAGTACTTC. This gives the protein CASSGGLAGGETQYF.